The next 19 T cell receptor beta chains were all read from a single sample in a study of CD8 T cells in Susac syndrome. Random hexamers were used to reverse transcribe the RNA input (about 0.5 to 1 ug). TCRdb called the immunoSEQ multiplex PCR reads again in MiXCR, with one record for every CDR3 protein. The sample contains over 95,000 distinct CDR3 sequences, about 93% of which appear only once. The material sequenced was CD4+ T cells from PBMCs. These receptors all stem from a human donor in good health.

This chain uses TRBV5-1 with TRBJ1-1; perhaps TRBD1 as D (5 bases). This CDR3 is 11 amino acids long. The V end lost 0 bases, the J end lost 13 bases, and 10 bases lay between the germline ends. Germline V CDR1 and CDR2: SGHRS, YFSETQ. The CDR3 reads CASSLGREDFF. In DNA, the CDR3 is TGCGCCAGCAGCTTGGGCAGGGAGGATTTCTTT.

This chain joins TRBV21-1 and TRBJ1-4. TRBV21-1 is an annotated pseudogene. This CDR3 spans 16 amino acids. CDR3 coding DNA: TGTGCCAGCAGCAGCGGCGGGGGGTACGCTAATGAAAAACTGTTTTTT. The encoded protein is CASSSGGGYANEKLFF.

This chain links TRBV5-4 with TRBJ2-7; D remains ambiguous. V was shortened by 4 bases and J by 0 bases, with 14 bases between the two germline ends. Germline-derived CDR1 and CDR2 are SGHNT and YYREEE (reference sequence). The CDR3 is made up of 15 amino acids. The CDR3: CASSTVTESSYEQYF. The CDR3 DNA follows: TGTGCCAGCAGCACGGTGACGGAGAGCTCCTACGAGCAGTACTTC. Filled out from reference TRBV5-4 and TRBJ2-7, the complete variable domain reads ETGVTQSPTHLIKTRGQQVTLRCSSQSGHNTVSWYQQALGQGPQFIFQYYREEENGRGNFPPRFSGLQFPNYSSELNVNALELDDSALYLCASSTVTESSYEQYFGPGTRLTVT.

CDR3 loop: CASSERGADHGYTF. The CDR3 DNA reads TGTGCCAGCAGTGAAAGGGGCGCCGACCATGGCTACACCTTC. The rearrangement uses TRBV25-1 and TRBJ1-2, with D possibly matching TRBD1 (5 bases). V was pared by 2 bases and J by 6 bases, with 13 bases between. The CDR3 has 14 amino acids. Per the germline V gene, CDR1 is MGHDK and CDR2 is SYGVNS.

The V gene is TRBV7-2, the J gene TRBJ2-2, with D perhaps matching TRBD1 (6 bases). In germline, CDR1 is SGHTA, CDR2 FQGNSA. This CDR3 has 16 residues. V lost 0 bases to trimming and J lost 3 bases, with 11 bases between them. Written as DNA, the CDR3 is TGTGCCAGCAGCTTAGCGGGACAAAGCTACACCGGGGAGCTGTTTTTT. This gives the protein CASSLAGQSYTGELFF.

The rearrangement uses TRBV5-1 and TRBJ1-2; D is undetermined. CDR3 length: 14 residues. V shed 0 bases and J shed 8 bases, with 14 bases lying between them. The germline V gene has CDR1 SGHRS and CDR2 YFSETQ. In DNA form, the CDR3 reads TGCGCCAGCAGCTTGGCCGGGAGTTTGATGGGCTACACCTTC. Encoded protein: CASSLAGSLMGYTF.

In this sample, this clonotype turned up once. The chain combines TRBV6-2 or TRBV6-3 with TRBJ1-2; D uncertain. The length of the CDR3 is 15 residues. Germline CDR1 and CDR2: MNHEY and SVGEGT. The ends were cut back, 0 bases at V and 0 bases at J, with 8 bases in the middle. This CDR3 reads CASSYSGRTNYGYTF. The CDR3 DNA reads TGTGCCAGCAGTTACTCGGGCAGGACTAACTATGGCTACACCTTC.

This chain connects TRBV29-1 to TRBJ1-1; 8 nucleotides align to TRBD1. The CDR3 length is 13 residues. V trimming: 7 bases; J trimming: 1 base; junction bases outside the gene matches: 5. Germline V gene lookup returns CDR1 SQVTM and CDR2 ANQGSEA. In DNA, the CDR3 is TGCAGCGAGTTGACAGGGGCGAACACTGAAGCTTTCTTT. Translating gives CSELTGANTEAFF.

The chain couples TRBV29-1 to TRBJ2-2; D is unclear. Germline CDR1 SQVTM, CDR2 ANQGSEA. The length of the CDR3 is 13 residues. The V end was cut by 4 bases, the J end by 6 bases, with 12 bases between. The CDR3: CSVVILGSGELFF. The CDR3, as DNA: TGCAGCGTTGTTATCTTGGGGTCCGGGGAGCTGTTTTTT.

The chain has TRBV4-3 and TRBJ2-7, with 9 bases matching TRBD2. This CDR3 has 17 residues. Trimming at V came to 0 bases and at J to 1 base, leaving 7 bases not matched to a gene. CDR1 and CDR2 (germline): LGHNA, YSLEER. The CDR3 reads CASSQDGASGNSYEQYF. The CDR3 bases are TGCGCCAGCAGCCAAGATGGAGCTAGCGGGAATTCCTACGAGCAGTACTTC.

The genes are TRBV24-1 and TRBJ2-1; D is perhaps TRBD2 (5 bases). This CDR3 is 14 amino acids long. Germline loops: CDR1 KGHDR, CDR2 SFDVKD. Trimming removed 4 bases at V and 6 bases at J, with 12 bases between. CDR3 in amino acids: CATSEAGPANEQFF. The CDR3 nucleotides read TGTGCCACCAGTGAGGCGGGCCCGGCCAATGAGCAGTTCTTC.

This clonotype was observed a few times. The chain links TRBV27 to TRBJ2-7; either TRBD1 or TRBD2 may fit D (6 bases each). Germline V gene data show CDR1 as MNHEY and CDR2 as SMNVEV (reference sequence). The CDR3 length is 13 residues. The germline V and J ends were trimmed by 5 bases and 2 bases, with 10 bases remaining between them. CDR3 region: CASSGGTPYEQYF. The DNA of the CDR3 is TGTGCCAGCAGTGGAGGGACACCCTACGAGCAGTACTTC.

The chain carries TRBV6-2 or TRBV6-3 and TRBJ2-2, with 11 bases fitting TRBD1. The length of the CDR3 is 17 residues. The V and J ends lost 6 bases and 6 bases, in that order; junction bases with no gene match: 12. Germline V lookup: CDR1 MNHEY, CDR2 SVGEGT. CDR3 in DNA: TGTGCCAGCAGAAGGACAGGGGGCACGGGTTACGCCGGGGAGCTGTTTTTT. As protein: CASRRTGGTGYAGELFF.

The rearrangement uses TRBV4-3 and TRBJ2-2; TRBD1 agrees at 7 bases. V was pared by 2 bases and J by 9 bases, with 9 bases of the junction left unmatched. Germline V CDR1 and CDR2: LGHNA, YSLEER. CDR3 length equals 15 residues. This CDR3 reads CASSQRRQGGRELFF. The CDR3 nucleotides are TGCGCCAGCAGCCAAAGAAGACAGGGCGGCCGGGAGCTGTTTTTT.

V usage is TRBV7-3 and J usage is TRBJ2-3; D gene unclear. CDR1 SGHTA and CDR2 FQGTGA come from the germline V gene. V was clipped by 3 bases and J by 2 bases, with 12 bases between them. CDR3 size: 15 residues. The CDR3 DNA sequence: TGTGCCAGCAGCTTTGGTGGGGTATACACAGATACGCAGTATTTT. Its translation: CASSFGGVYTDTQYF.

The CDR3 region is CASSLGPGAEAFF. The CDR3 nucleotides are TGTGCCAGCAGTTTAGGCCCGGGGGCTGAAGCTTTCTTT. V gene TRBV27 combines with J gene TRBJ1-1; perhaps TRBD1 as D (5 bases). This CDR3 contains 13 residues. V lost 2 bases and J lost 6, with 10 bases in between. Germline V gene sequence: CDR1 MNHEY, CDR2 SMNVEV (reference sequence).

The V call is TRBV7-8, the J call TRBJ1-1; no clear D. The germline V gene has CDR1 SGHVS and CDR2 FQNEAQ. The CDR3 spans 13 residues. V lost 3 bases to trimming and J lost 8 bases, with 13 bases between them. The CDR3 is CASSFEQPEEAFF. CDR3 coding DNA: TGTGCCAGCAGCTTTGAGCAGCCGGAGGAAGCTTTCTTT.

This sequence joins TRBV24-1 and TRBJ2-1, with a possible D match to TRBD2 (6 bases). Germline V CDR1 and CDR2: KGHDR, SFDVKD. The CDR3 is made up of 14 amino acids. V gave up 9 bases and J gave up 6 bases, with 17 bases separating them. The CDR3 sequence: CATQASELSNEQFF. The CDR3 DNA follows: TGTGCCACCCAGGCTAGCGAGCTCTCCAATGAGCAGTTCTTC.

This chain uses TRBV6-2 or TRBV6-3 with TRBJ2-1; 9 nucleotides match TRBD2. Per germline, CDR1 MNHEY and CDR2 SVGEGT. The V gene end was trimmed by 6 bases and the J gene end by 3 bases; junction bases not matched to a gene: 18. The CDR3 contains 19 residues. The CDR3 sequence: CASRHVTSGHPNGYNEQFF. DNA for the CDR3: TGTGCCAGCAGACACGTGACTAGCGGCCATCCTAACGGCTACAATGAGCAGTTCTTC.